The 30 T cell receptor beta chains in this list originate from one sample, sequenced in a study of cytomegalovirus exposure and HLA in healthy donors. The PCR ran on 60 Vbeta and 13 Jbeta primers. TCRdb keeps only in-frame clones here, not all; method: immunoSEQ multiplex PCR. The data hold over 100,000 clones, with 65% to 90% observed a single time. Sample: PBMCs. These receptor sequences come from a woman younger than 45 in good health and CMV-seronegative.

The rearrangement uses TRBV5-1 and TRBJ2-1, with TRBD2 matching over 12 bases. Germline values: CDR1 SGHRS, CDR2 YFSETQ. With 0 bases clipped from V and 6 bases from J, the junction kept 16 bases outside the gene matches. This CDR3 has 20 residues. The CDR3, as DNA: TGCGCCAGCAGCTTGGGACTTGTGGGGACTAGCGGGTCGGGGGTCAATGAGCAGTTCTTC. Translated: CASSLGLVGTSGSGVNEQFF.

The genes are TRBV6-5 and TRBJ2-7; 8 bases are a match to TRBD2. V was pared by 6 bases and J by 1 base, with 8 bases of the junction left unmatched. The CDR3 is 15 residues long. Germline V gives CDR1 MNHEY, CDR2 SVGAGI. In DNA form, the CDR3 reads TGTGCCAGCAGAGAATCTAGCGGGCTATCCTACGAGCAGTACTTC. Protein: CASRESSGLSYEQYF.

The chain is built from TRBV9 and TRBJ2-1, with a tentative D call TRBD2 (5 bases). Deletions cut 1 base from V and 6 bases from J, with 11 bases between. This CDR3 is 14 amino acids long. Germline CDR1 reads SGDLS; CDR2 reads YYNGEE. CDR3 region: CASSVTGSGNEQFF. The CDR3 DNA is TGTGCCAGCAGCGTAACGGGATCTGGCAATGAGCAGTTCTTC.

The chain couples TRBV6-5 to TRBJ2-3, with D possibly matching TRBD2 (5 bases). Germline values: CDR1 MNHEY, CDR2 SVGAGI. V lost 2 bases, J lost 3 bases, and 12 bases lay in between. The CDR3 loop spans 15 amino acids. The CDR3 region has the DNA TGTGCCAGCAGTTACGGAGGCCAGGTTACAGATACGCAGTATTTT. Translating it yields CASSYGGQVTDTQYF.

This rearrangement joins TRBV6-5 to TRBJ2-7; unclear D gene. The CDR3 extends over 14 amino acids. The V end was cut by 5 bases, the J end by 4 bases, with 15 bases between. Germline loops: CDR1 MNHEY, CDR2 SVGAGI. DNA for the CDR3: TGTGCCAGCAGTATAGAGAGGCAGAGGTACGAGCAGTACTTC. Protein sequence: CASSIERQRYEQYF.

This clone showed up just a few times. The J gene is TRBJ1-1, the V gene TRBV27, with 10 bases fitting TRBD1. The CDR3 contains 14 residues. The germline V gene encodes CDR1 MNHEY and CDR2 SMNVEV (reference sequence). The V segment lost 5 bases and the J segment 5 bases; nucleotides outside the gene matches: 5. The CDR3 region has the DNA TGTGCCAGCAGTACGACAGGGGGCTGGACTGAAGCTTTCTTT. The encoded protein is CASSTTGGWTEAFF.

On this clone: Other DNA sequences in this specimen translate into the identical CDR3. This chain joins TRBV5-1 and TRBJ2-1; TRBD2 matches 8 bases. This CDR3 spans 15 amino acids. V was pared by 1 base and J by 1 base, with 1 base of the junction left unmatched. Germline V gene lookup returns CDR1 SGHRS and CDR2 YFSETQ. CDR3 coding DNA: TGCGCCAGCAGCTTGACTAGCGGTTCCTACAATGAGCAGTTCTTC. This gives the protein CASSLTSGSYNEQFF.

This chain joins TRBV13 and TRBJ2-1; the match to TRBD1 covers 9 bases. CDR3 length: 14 residues. CDR1 is PRHDT, CDR2 FYEKMQ, per germline (reference sequence). The trim removed 9 bases at V and 3 bases at J, leaving 6 bases unmatched. CDR3 sequence reads: CASRLDRGYNEQFF. In DNA form, the CDR3 reads TGTGCCAGTAGATTGGACAGGGGCTACAATGAGCAGTTCTTC.

The rearrangement uses TRBV5-4 and TRBJ1-2; TRBD1 might be the D (5 bases). Germline CDR1 SGHNT, CDR2 YYREEE (reference sequence). CDR3 length: 15 residues. V shed 4 bases and J shed 1 base, with 14 bases lying between them. The CDR3 nucleotides are TGTGCCAGCAGCCGTCTCAGGGCCGATAACTATGGCTACACCTTC. Amino acid sequence: CASSRLRADNYGYTF. Filled out from reference TRBV5-4 and TRBJ1-2, the complete variable domain reads ETGVTQSPTHLIKTRGQQVTLRCSSQSGHNTVSWYQQALGQGPQFIFQYYREEENGRGNFPPRFSGLQFPNYSSELNVNALELDDSALYLCASSRLRADNYGYTFGSGTRLTVV.

The chain joins TRBV5-6 to TRBJ1-1, with 7 nucleotides matching TRBD1. V shed 4 bases and J 1 base; nucleotides not matched to a gene: 7. The germline V gene has CDR1 SGHDT and CDR2 YYEEEE. The CDR3 consists of 15 residues. This chain's CDR3 is CASSRGRQGNTEAFF. CDR3 DNA: TGTGCCAGCAGCCGTGGGAGACAGGGGAACACTGAAGCTTTCTTT.

The chain couples TRBV5-6 to TRBJ2-7; a possible D gene is TRBD2 (5 bases). The germline gives CDR1 SGHDT, CDR2 YYEEEE. The CDR3 loop spans 13 amino acids. V lost 2 bases and J 0 bases, leaving 6 bases between the germline ends. Here the CDR3 DNA reads TGTGCCAGCAGCTTTCGGGGCTCCTACGAGCAGTACTTC. As protein: CASSFRGSYEQYF.

This chain uses TRBV7-2 with TRBJ2-1; 12 bases map to TRBD2. Unmatched junction bases numbered 5, after V lost 5 bases and J lost 6 bases. The CDR3 runs to 15 residues. Looked up from germline, CDR1 is SGHTA and CDR2 is FQGNSA. For the CDR3, the DNA is TGTGCCAGCAGCCAAATACTAGCGGGAGGCAATGAGCAGTTCTTC. It specifies CASSQILAGGNEQFF.

This chain's CDR3 is CASSGDRGYQPQHF. CDR3 bases: TGTGCCAGCAGTGGGGACAGGGGGTACCAGCCCCAGCATTTT. This chain connects TRBV2 to TRBJ1-5; 11 bases map to TRBD1. Trimming at V came to 4 bases and at J to 7 bases, leaving 3 bases not matched to a gene. Germline CDR1 SNHLY, CDR2 FYNNEI. The CDR3 has 14 amino acids.

This clone showed up just once. The chain combines TRBV6-5 with TRBJ1-2; D not certain. The CDR3 length is 14 residues. The germline CDR1 and CDR2 sequences are MNHEY and SVGAGI. The germline V and J ends were trimmed by 6 bases and 7 bases, with 18 bases remaining between them. Here the CDR3 DNA reads TGTGCCAGCAGCCCCCCCGGAGCGGGCGGTGGCTACACCTTC. Translation gives CASSPPGAGGGYTF.

The gene calls are TRBV27 and TRBJ1-6; D is undetermined. The ends were cut back, 5 bases at V and 1 base at J, with 15 bases in the middle. There are 17 residues in the CDR3. Germline CDR1 is MNHEY and CDR2 is SMNVEV (reference sequence). The CDR3 nucleotides read TGTGCCAGCAGTCCGAAATTTCCGGGTTCCTATAATTCACCCCTCCACTTT. It encodes CASSPKFPGSYNSPLHF.

This clone has more than one count but fewer than ten. Compared with germline, one end of the junction differs, possibly owing to a read error. Written as DNA, the CDR3 is TGTGCCAGCAGTCCCCCCGGGACTAGCAGAGATACGCAGTATTTT. Its protein product is CASSPPGTSRDTQYF. V and J are TRBV2 and TRBJ2-3, with 9 bases matching TRBD2. The CDR3 covers 15 residues. Germline CDR1 and CDR2: SNHLY and FYNNEI. Full variable domain (missing parts from reference TRBV2 and TRBJ2-3): EPEVTQTPSHQVTQMGQEVILRCVPISNHLYFYWYRQILGQKVEFLVSFYNNEISEKSEIFDDQFSVERPDGSNFTLKIRSTKLEDSAMYFCASSPPGTSRDTQYFGPGTRLTVL.

This chain uses TRBV12-5 with TRBJ1-1, with 7 bases aligning to TRBD1. V dropped 2 bases and J dropped 4; count of bases not matched to a gene: 10. Germline values: CDR1 LGHNT, CDR2 FRNRAP. This CDR3 comprises 16 residues. The CDR3, as DNA: TGTGCTAGTGGTTTGAGGGGGCCCAACAGGGGCACTGAAGCTTTCTTT. It specifies CASGLRGPNRGTEAFF. Full variable domain (missing parts from reference TRBV12-5 and TRBJ1-1): DARVTQTPRHKVTEMGQEVTMRCQPILGHNTVFWYRQTMMQGLELLAYFRNRAPLDDSGMPKDRFSAEMPDATLATLKIQPSEPRDSAVYFCASGLRGPNRGTEAFFGQGTRLTVV.

The chain employs TRBV2 and TRBJ2-5; weak D call: TRBD1 (6 bases). CDR3 length: 13 residues. In germline, CDR1 is SNHLY, CDR2 FYNNEI. Trimming left V 4 bases short and J 0 bases short, with 6 bases between. DNA for the CDR3: TGTGCCAGCAGTGGGGACAACCAAGAGACCCAGTACTTC. Its protein is CASSGDNQETQYF. Full variable domain (rest looked up from reference TRBV2 and TRBJ2-5): EPEVTQTPSHQVTQMGQEVILRCVPISNHLYFYWYRQILGQKVEFLVSFYNNEISEKSEIFDDQFSVERPDGSNFTLKIRSTKLEDSAMYFCASSGDNQETQYFGPGTRLLVL.

V gene TRBV19 combines with J gene TRBJ1-2, with 8 nucleotides matching TRBD1. The ends lost 3 bases at V and 3 bases at J; junction bases unmatched: 3. This CDR3 contains 14 residues. Per germline, CDR1 LNHDA and CDR2 SQIVND (reference sequence). CDR3 loop: CASSMDREDYGYTF. The CDR3 DNA reads as TGTGCCAGTAGTATGGACAGGGAGGACTATGGCTACACCTTC.

J is TRBJ2-7 and V is TRBV5-5; 11 positions match TRBD2. Germline trimming cut 4 bases from V and 2 bases from J; bases unmatched to any gene: 5. The CDR3 contains 15 residues. The germline gives CDR1 SGHKS, CDR2 YYEKEE (reference sequence). For the CDR3, the DNA is TGTGCCAGCAGCCTTCCGGGACTAGCGGCCTACGAGCAGTACTTC. Amino acid sequence: CASSLPGLAAYEQYF.

The chain links TRBV29-1 to TRBJ2-4; 9 bases agree with TRBD1. J gave up 4 bases and V 2 bases, and 6 bases lay outside the gene matches. CDR1 SQVTM and CDR2 ANQGSEA come from the germline V gene. The CDR3 runs 15 residues. The CDR3 DNA follows: TGCAGCGTTGAAAAGCTGGGACAGGGAAAAAACATTCAGTACTTC. It encodes CSVEKLGQGKNIQYF.

The genes are TRBV28 and TRBJ2-7; the D gene is possibly TRBD1 (6 bases). The CDR3 totals 16 residues. Germline V gene sequence: CDR1 MDHEN, CDR2 SYDVKM. V was cut by 8 bases and J by 2 bases, with 22 bases left in between. The CDR3 region is CASANGGGPFPYEQYF. The DNA for the CDR3 is TGTGCCAGCGCCAATGGGGGCGGCCCCTTCCCCTACGAGCAGTACTTC. The full variable domain, with the rest looked up from reference TRBV28 and TRBJ2-7, is DVKVTQSSRYLVKRTGEKVFLECVQDMDHENMFWYRQDPGLGLRLIYFSYDVKMKEKGDIPEGYSVSREKKERFSLILESASTNQTSMYLCASANGGGPFPYEQYFGPGTRLTVT.

The chain combines TRBV7-9 with TRBJ1-6; perhaps TRBD1 as D (5 bases). The CDR3 has 14 residues. Germline CDR1 SEHNR, CDR2 FQNEAQ (reference sequence). Trimming removed 7 bases at V and 6 bases at J, with 13 bases between. The CDR3 sequence is CASIGREVNSPLHF. The CDR3, as DNA: TGTGCCAGCATAGGCAGGGAAGTTAATTCACCCCTCCACTTT.

The CDR3 loop is CASSLAGEGGTGELFF. The CDR3 DNA reads TGTGCCAGCAGCTTGGCCGGGGAGGGAGGGACCGGGGAGCTGTTTTTT. The chain carries TRBV5-5 and TRBJ2-2, with 7 positions matching TRBD2. This CDR3 region has 16 residues. The V and J ends lost 0 bases and 5 bases, in that order; junction bases with no gene match: 7. Per germline, CDR1 SGHKS and CDR2 YYEKEE (reference sequence).

This clone was detected only a few times. The chain is built from TRBV25-1 and TRBJ2-7; D ambiguous. This CDR3 is built from 16 residues. Trimming pared 1 base from V and 2 bases from J, leaving 15 bases between. Per the germline V gene, CDR1 is MGHDK and CDR2 is SYGVNS. The CDR3 region is CASSEFNLDATYEQYF. In DNA form, the CDR3 reads TGTGCCAGCAGTGAATTTAACCTAGATGCTACCTACGAGCAGTACTTC.

This chain links TRBV15 with TRBJ1-5, with D unclear. The ends were cut back, 4 bases at V and 0 bases at J, with 13 bases in the middle. The germline CDR1 and CDR2 sequences are LNHNV and YYDKDF (reference sequence). This CDR3 has 16 amino acids. CDR3 DNA sequence: TGTGCCACCAGCAAACTAGACGGGTTTAGCAATCAGCCCCAGCATTTT. Its protein is CATSKLDGFSNQPQHF.

V gene TRBV10-3 combines with J gene TRBJ2-2; the match to TRBD2 covers 7 bases. The CDR3 runs 15 residues. Germline trimming cut 4 bases from V and 1 base from J; bases unmatched to any gene: 3. Germline lookup yields CDR1 ENHRY and CDR2 SYGVKD. The CDR3 loop reads CAISAAGVNTGELFF. The DNA of the CDR3 is TGTGCCATCAGTGCGGCGGGGGTGAACACCGGGGAGCTGTTTTTT.

The V gene is TRBV6-4, the J gene TRBJ2-7; 12 bases are a match to TRBD2. Germline loops: CDR1 MRHNA, CDR2 SNTAGT. The CDR3 loop spans 15 amino acids. V was pared by 6 bases and J by 5 bases, with 8 bases of the junction left unmatched. CDR3 sequence reads: CASRQTSGRLNEQYF. CDR3 nucleotide sequence: TGTGCCAGCAGACAGACTAGCGGGAGATTGAACGAGCAGTACTTC.

V is TRBV29-1 and J is TRBJ2-7; 9 bases agree with TRBD1. The germline CDR1 and CDR2 sequences are SQVTM and ANQGSEA. This CDR3 region has 14 residues. V was clipped by 7 bases and J by 2 bases; unmatched bases: 9. The CDR3 region is CSAKAGTGPYEQYF. For the CDR3, the DNA is TGCAGCGCCAAAGCCGGGACAGGGCCCTACGAGCAGTACTTC.

In regard to this clone: The junction departs from the called germline gene at one end, perhaps through a read error. The chain is built from TRBV7-9 and TRBJ1-5; a possible D gene is TRBD1 (5 bases). Germline V gives CDR1 SEHNR, CDR2 FQNEAQ (reference sequence). The CDR3 sequence is 13 residues long. The CDR3 spells CSSSRGGNQPQHF. The CDR3 DNA reads as TGTTCCAGCAGCCGCGGGGGTAATCAGCCCCAGCATTTT.